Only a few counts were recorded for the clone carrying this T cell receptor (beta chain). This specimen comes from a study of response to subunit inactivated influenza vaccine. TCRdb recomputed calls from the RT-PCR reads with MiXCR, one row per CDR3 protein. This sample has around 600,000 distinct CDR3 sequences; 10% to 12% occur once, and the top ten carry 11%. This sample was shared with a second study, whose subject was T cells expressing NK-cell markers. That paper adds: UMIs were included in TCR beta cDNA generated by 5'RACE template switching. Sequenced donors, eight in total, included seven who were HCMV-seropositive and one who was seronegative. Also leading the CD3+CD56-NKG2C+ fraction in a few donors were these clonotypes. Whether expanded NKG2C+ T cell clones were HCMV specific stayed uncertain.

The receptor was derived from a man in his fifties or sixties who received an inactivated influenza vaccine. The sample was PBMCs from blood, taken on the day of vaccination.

For the CDR3, the DNA is TGCAGTGCTAGAGATGGGCGTGAAAAACTGTTTTTT. Protein: CSARDGREKLFF. The J gene is TRBJ1-4, the V gene TRBV20-1, with unresolved D. Germline-derived CDR1 and CDR2 are DFQATT and SNEGSKA (reference sequence). V lost 0 bases to trimming and J lost 7 bases, with 6 bases between them. The CDR3 totals 12 residues.